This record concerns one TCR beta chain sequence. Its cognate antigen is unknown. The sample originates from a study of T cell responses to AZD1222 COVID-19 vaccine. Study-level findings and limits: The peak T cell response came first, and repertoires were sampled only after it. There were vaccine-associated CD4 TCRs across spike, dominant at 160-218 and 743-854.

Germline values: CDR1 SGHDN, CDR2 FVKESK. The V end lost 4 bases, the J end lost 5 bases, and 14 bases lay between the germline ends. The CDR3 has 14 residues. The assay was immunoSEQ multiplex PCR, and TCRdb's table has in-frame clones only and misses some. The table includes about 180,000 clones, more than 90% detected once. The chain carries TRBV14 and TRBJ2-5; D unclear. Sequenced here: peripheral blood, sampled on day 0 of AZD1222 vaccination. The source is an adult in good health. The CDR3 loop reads CASSRAGLWETQYF. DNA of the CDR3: TGTGCCAGCAGCCGGGCTGGGCTTTGGGAGACCCAGTACTTC.